These 27 T cell receptor beta chains came from one sample sequenced in a study of cytomegalovirus exposure and HLA in healthy donors (dated by TCRdb to the late 2010s). Receptor amplification or capture employed the immunoSEQ multiplex PCR assay. For the multiplex PCR, a mixture combining 60 forward primers for TCR Vbeta segments and 13 reverse primers for TCR Jbeta segments was used. TCRdb limited this immuneACCESS table to in-frame rearrangements with V and J called. A share of clones is missing; checked studies link under half to unresolved V genes, and the rest is unexplained. This sample comprises about 200,000 clones, around 80% of them detected only once. Approximately 4% of the sample belongs to the ten largest clones. The material sequenced was PBMCs. The origin of the receptors is a woman in her twenties or thirties in good health and CMV-seropositive.

The chain carries TRBV5-8 and TRBJ2-4; TRBD2 matches 8 bases. This CDR3 region has 17 residues. Germline V gives CDR1 SGHTS, CDR2 YDEGEE. With 2 bases clipped from V and 2 bases from J, the junction kept 9 bases outside the gene matches. In DNA, the CDR3 is TGTGCCAGCAGCTTCGGATCGGGGGGGGCCCCCAAAAACATTCAGTACTTC. This codes for CASSFGSGGAPKNIQYF.

This clone turned up a few times. At one end the junction does not follow the germline gene, possibly because of a read error. CDR3 nucleotides: TGTGCCAGCAGCGAACTTACAGGCGCCCTAGACTATGGCTACACCTTC. Translated: CASSELTGALDYGYTF. The chain recombines TRBV4-1 with TRBJ1-2, with D perhaps TRBD1 (5 bases). The CDR3 runs to 16 residues. The germline V gene has CDR1 MGHRA and CDR2 YSYEKL.

The chain uses TRBV10-1 and TRBJ2-5; the match to TRBD2 covers 8 bases. Trimming cost V 6 bases and J 2 bases; bases outside gene matches: 5. Per germline, CDR1 WNHNN and CDR2 SYGVQD (reference sequence). This CDR3 is built from 14 residues. The DNA for the CDR3 is TGCGCCAGCAGCGGGTCGGGGGGGCAAGAGACCCAGTACTTC. It translates to CASSGSGGQETQYF.

This clone has only a few counts. The J gene is TRBJ2-5, the V gene TRBV11-2; 9 bases align to TRBD2. Germline CDR1 SGHAT, CDR2 FQNNGV. V lost 5 bases, J lost 4 bases, and 11 bases stayed unmatched. The CDR3 contains 16 residues. In nucleotides, the CDR3 is TGTGCCAGCAGCCAGGGGGGTAGCGGGAGCTTAGAGACCCAGTACTTC. It translates to CASSQGGSGSLETQYF.

The sample holds one count of this clone. The rearrangement joins TRBV19 to TRBJ2-3, with D unclear. The CDR3 runs 11 residues. Germline CDR1 reads LNHDA; CDR2 reads SQIVND (reference sequence). V lost 3 bases, J lost 8 bases, and 6 bases lay in between. The CDR3: CASSMYGTQYF. The CDR3 bases are TGTGCCAGTAGTATGTACGGTACGCAGTATTTT.

This clone occurred a few times. The chain employs TRBV5-4 and TRBJ1-2; a weak D match, TRBD1 (5 bases). V was shortened by 8 bases and J by 6 bases, with 20 bases between the two germline ends. Germline lookup yields CDR1 SGHNT and CDR2 YYREEE (reference sequence). The CDR3 has 14 residues. This CDR3 reads CASTAQGRFDGYTF. The CDR3 DNA is TGTGCCAGTACCGCGCAGGGAAGGTTTGATGGCTACACCTTC.

The gene calls are TRBV12-2 and TRBJ2-1; the table's D gene call, TRBD2, was not cross checked with the DNA. TRBV12-2 is an annotated pseudogene. The CDR3 consists of 16 residues. The CDR3 sequence is CASRLAPGGSYNEQFF. CDR3 coding DNA: TGTGCAAGTCGCTTAGCGCCAGGAGGCTCCTACAATGAGCAGTTCTTC.

The chain recombines TRBV27 with TRBJ1-2, with unresolved D. Trimming took 2 bases from V and 2 from J, leaving 12 bases between them. From germline, CDR1 is MNHEY and CDR2 SMNVEV (reference sequence). The CDR3 runs to 15 residues. The CDR3, as DNA: TGTGCCAGCAGTTTAATCGGGTCCGCGAACTATGGCTACACCTTC. It translates to CASSLIGSANYGYTF.

This clone came up once. The chain is built from TRBV29-1 and TRBJ2-2; D unclear. V was clipped by 3 bases and J by 2 bases, with 10 bases between them. Germline loops: CDR1 SQVTM, CDR2 ANQGSEA. CDR3 size: 14 residues. CDR3: CSVEAADNTGELFF. In nucleotides, the CDR3 is TGCAGCGTTGAGGCGGCTGACAACACCGGGGAGCTGTTTTTT.

The rearrangement uses TRBV5-1 and TRBJ1-4; D is unclear. V was shortened by 3 bases and J by 7 bases, with 13 bases between the two germline ends. CDR3 length equals 14 residues. CDR1 is SGHRS and CDR2 is YFSETQ in the germline V gene. The CDR3 reads CASSSGGSFEKLFF. As DNA, the CDR3 is TGCGCCAGCAGCTCGGGAGGGTCGTTTGAAAAACTGTTTTTT.

Only one count was recorded for this clone. The J gene is TRBJ1-1, the V gene TRBV29-1, with TRBD1 identical over 7 bases. This CDR3 is built from 14 residues. With 8 bases clipped from V and 3 bases from J, the junction kept 12 bases outside the gene matches. Germline-derived CDR1 and CDR2 are SQVTM and ANQGSEA. The CDR3 nucleotides read TGCAGCTCCCGAGGGGTCGGGACAGACACTGAAGCTTTCTTT. It translates to CSSRGVGTDTEAFF.

The chain joins TRBV2 to TRBJ1-1, with 8 bases fitting TRBD1. This CDR3 contains 14 residues. The V segment lost 8 bases and the J segment 0 bases; nucleotides outside the gene matches: 5. Germline assignment: CDR1 SNHLY and CDR2 FYNNEI. As DNA, the CDR3 is TGTGCCAGCTATGGGGACAGGTTGAACACTGAAGCTTTCTTT. It specifies CASYGDRLNTEAFF.

The chain joins TRBV6-1 to TRBJ2-5, with 7 bases that match TRBD2. The CDR3 runs 15 residues. Germline values: CDR1 MNHNS, CDR2 SASEGT. With V trimmed by 2 bases and J by 4 bases, 7 bases remained unmatched. For the CDR3, the DNA is TGTGCCAGCAGTGAACCTGGGGAGGGTGGAGAGACCCAGTACTTC. Residues: CASSEPGEGGETQYF.

The rearrangement joins TRBV5-6 to TRBJ2-2; no firm D call. The germline CDR1 and CDR2 sequences are SGHDT and YYEEEE. The CDR3 totals 15 residues. V was cut by 1 base and J by 1 base, with 8 bases left in between. The CDR3 sequence is CASSLLRRNTGELFF. The CDR3 bases are TGTGCCAGCAGCTTGTTACGGAGGAACACCGGGGAGCTGTTTTTT.

This sequence joins TRBV15 and TRBJ2-7; 8 nucleotides line up with TRBD1. J lost 3 bases, V lost 3 bases, and 4 bases had no gene match. The germline V gene encodes CDR1 LNHNV and CDR2 YYDKDF (reference sequence). This CDR3 has 14 amino acids. The CDR3 is CATSRGRGLYEQYF. CDR3 bases: TGTGCCACCAGCAGGGGCAGGGGGCTCTACGAGCAGTACTTC.

The chain combines TRBV5-4 with TRBJ2-7; the match to TRBD1 covers 10 bases. The CDR3 extends over 15 amino acids. Trimming cost V 4 bases and J 1 base; bases outside gene matches: 5. Germline V CDR1 and CDR2: SGHNT, YYREEE (reference sequence). CDR3 sequence: CASSAGTGESYEQYF. In DNA form, the CDR3 reads TGTGCCAGCAGCGCCGGGACAGGGGAGTCCTACGAGCAGTACTTC. Based on the CDR3 plus reference TRBV5-4 and TRBJ2-7, the full variable domain is ETGVTQSPTHLIKTRGQQVTLRCSSQSGHNTVSWYQQALGQGPQFIFQYYREEENGRGNFPPRFSGLQFPNYSSELNVNALELDDSALYLCASSAGTGESYEQYFGPGTRLTVT.

This clone was detected only once. This chain connects TRBV27 to TRBJ2-7, with a weak D call TRBD1 (6 bases). Germline V gives CDR1 MNHEY, CDR2 SMNVEV (reference sequence). The V and J ends lost 6 bases and 1 base respectively, with 13 bases between them. The CDR3 is made up of 14 amino acids. CDR3 sequence (DNA): TGTGCCAGCAGCCTCAGGGGATTTTCCTACGAGCAGTACTTC. As protein: CASSLRGFSYEQYF.

The chain links TRBV19 to TRBJ1-1, with a possible D match to TRBD1 (5 bases). Trimming shortened V by 7 bases and J by 3 bases, and 18 bases separated the two germline ends. Germline CDR1 LNHDA, CDR2 SQIVND (reference sequence). The CDR3 is 15 residues long. CDR3 coding DNA: TGTGCCAGTATTTGGTCAGGGCGGCATGACACTGAAGCTTTCTTT. Protein sequence: CASIWSGRHDTEAFF.

V usage is TRBV6-6 and J usage is TRBJ1-2; TRBD1 aligns across 10 bases. Germline V gene data show CDR1 as MNHNY and CDR2 as SVGAGI (reference sequence). The CDR3 is 15 residues long. Trimming cost V 0 bases and J 8 bases; bases outside gene matches: 6. CDR3 nucleotides: TGTGCCAGCAGTTACTCGACAGGGGGCGCGCGAGGCTACACCTTC. Its protein product is CASSYSTGGARGYTF.

V is TRBV6-5 and J is TRBJ2-5; 9 bases are a match to TRBD2. Looked up from germline, CDR1 is MNHEY and CDR2 is SVGAGI. This CDR3 comprises 14 residues. The V and J ends lost 4 bases and 4 bases, in that order; junction bases with no gene match: 4. In nucleotides, the CDR3 is TGTGCCAGCAGTTTTAGCGGGAGAGGAGAGACCCAGTACTTC. It translates to CASSFSGRGETQYF.

In this sample, this clone turned up a few times. One junction end does not reproduce the germline sequence, and a read error may be involved. The chain combines TRBV5-6 with TRBJ2-4; 9 bases align to TRBD1. The germline CDR1 and CDR2 sequences are SGHDT and YYEEEE. The CDR3 has 14 amino acids. The CDR3, as DNA: TGTGCCAGCAGCTTGTGGGACAGGGAGGCCCCGAAAGTGTTC. Amino acids: CASSLWDREAPKVF.

In DNA, the CDR3 is TGCAGCGTTGAAGGGGCTCTCACCTCCGAGCAGTACTTC. Its protein is CSVEGALTSEQYF. This rearrangement joins TRBV29-1 to TRBJ2-7; D is unclear. The CDR3 totals 13 residues. Germline CDR1 and CDR2: SQVTM and ANQGSEA. V lost 1 base and J lost 6, with 13 bases in between.

The chain is built from TRBV2 and TRBJ1-2; 8 nucleotides agree with TRBD1. Looked up from germline, CDR1 is SNHLY and CDR2 is FYNNEI. V was clipped by 6 bases and J by 1 base; unmatched bases: 7. The length of the CDR3 is 15 residues. The chain's CDR3 is CASRDRAAINYGYTF. The CDR3, as DNA: TGTGCCAGCAGGGACAGGGCAGCAATTAACTATGGCTACACCTTC.

The chain couples TRBV6-4 to TRBJ2-2, with 9 positions matching TRBD1. Trimming took 0 bases from V and 6 from J; bases not matched to a gene: 14. The CDR3 length is 19 residues. Germline CDR1 and CDR2: MRHNA and SNTAGT. CDR3 protein: CASSDSGQQGAYVPGELFF. The CDR3 DNA is TGTGCCAGCAGTGACTCGGGGCAACAGGGGGCATACGTCCCCGGGGAGCTGTTTTTT.

In this sample, this clone turned up many times. This chain joins TRBV5-5 and TRBJ2-7, with TRBD2 matching 9 bases. The CDR3 spans 16 residues. V lost 0 bases, J lost 4 bases, and 8 bases stayed unmatched. The germline gives CDR1 SGHKS, CDR2 YYEKEE (reference sequence). The CDR3 is CASSLVLREGGYEQYF. The DNA of the CDR3 is TGTGCCAGCAGCTTGGTGTTGCGGGAGGGAGGGTACGAGCAGTACTTC.

The chain joins TRBV18 to TRBJ2-7; D gene ambiguous. V gave up 0 bases and J gave up 3 bases, with 6 bases separating them. The CDR3 length is 13 residues. The V gene's germline CDR1 is KGHSH and CDR2 LQKENI. The chain's CDR3 is CASSPPNSYEQYF. In DNA, the CDR3 is TGTGCCAGCTCACCACCTAACAGCTACGAGCAGTACTTC.

The chain links TRBV4-3 to TRBJ2-3; maybe TRBD1 (5 bases). The germline V and J ends were trimmed by 0 bases and 3 bases, with 13 bases remaining between them. This CDR3 is built from 16 residues. Germline CDR1 and CDR2: LGHNA and YSLEER. CDR3 protein: CASSQDIGQGTDTQYF. The DNA of the CDR3 is TGCGCCAGCAGCCAAGATATCGGCCAGGGAACAGATACGCAGTATTTT.